The 29 T cell receptor beta chains in this list originate from one sample, sequenced in a study of blood T cell repertoires in COVID-19. Profiled with immunoSEQ multiplex PCR; TCRdb holds only in-frame clones, not every one. The sample contains over 250,000 clones, roughly nine tenths of which appear only once. Sequencing was carried out using peripheral blood. All receptors derive from a man in his 60s who had recovered from COVID-19.

The chain links TRBV6-2 or TRBV6-3 to TRBJ1-4, with TRBD1 matching 8 bases. The V gene end was trimmed by 2 bases and the J gene end by 5 bases; junction bases not matched to a gene: 7. The germline gives CDR1 MNHEY, CDR2 SVGEGT. The CDR3 is 16 amino acids. CDR3 amino acids: CASSYGQGARNEKLFF. CDR3 nucleotides: TGTGCCAGCAGTTACGGCCAGGGGGCGCGGAATGAAAAACTGTTTTTT.

The chain uses TRBV5-1 and TRBJ2-7, with D tentatively TRBD2 (6 bases). Trimming cost V 2 bases and J 2 bases, with 11 bases left between them. Germline lookup yields CDR1 SGHRS and CDR2 YFSETQ. The CDR3 loop spans 14 amino acids. The CDR3 loop reads CASSFGGYAYEQYF. The CDR3, as DNA: TGCGCCAGCAGCTTCGGGGGATATGCCTACGAGCAGTACTTC.

A word on this clone: The germline gene is not matched at one end of the junction; a read error may be the cause. V is TRBV7-7 and J is TRBJ2-5; TRBD2 matches at 7 bases. Germline V CDR1 and CDR2: SSHAT, FNYEAQ (reference sequence). The CDR3 consists of 14 residues. In DNA, the CDR3 is TGTGCTAGCAGTTTGAGCGGGGTCCAAGAGACCCAGTACTTC. Amino acid sequence: CASSLSGVQETQYF.

The rearrangement uses TRBV10-3 and TRBJ1-2; D is possibly TRBD1 (5 bases). The germline V gene encodes CDR1 ENHRY and CDR2 SYGVKD. Trimming removed 2 bases at V and 2 bases at J, with 12 bases between. This CDR3 is built from 15 residues. The CDR3 loop reads CAISEPLTVNYGYTF. As DNA, the CDR3 is TGTGCCATCAGTGAGCCCTTGACAGTAAACTATGGCTACACCTTC.

The J gene is TRBJ2-5, the V gene TRBV19; 9 bases fit TRBD1. The V segment lost 4 bases and the J segment 6 bases; nucleotides outside the gene matches: 12. Germline V gene lookup returns CDR1 LNHDA and CDR2 SQIVND (reference sequence). This CDR3 is built from 16 residues. CDR3 amino acids: CASSTSGQGGSKTQYF. CDR3 in DNA: TGTGCCAGTAGTACCTCGGGACAGGGAGGTAGCAAGACCCAGTACTTC.

The V gene is TRBV7-9, the J gene TRBJ1-2; TRBD1 matches at 7 bases. The germline gives CDR1 SEHNR, CDR2 FQNEAQ (reference sequence). V gave up 1 base and J gave up 3 bases; unmatched junction bases: 2. The CDR3 totals 14 residues. The CDR3 sequence is CASSLEQGYYGYTF. In DNA form, the CDR3 reads TGTGCCAGCAGCTTAGAACAGGGGTACTATGGCTACACCTTC.

The count of this clone is one. The chain joins TRBV30 to TRBJ2-2; TRBD1 matches at 7 bases. CDR3 length: 14 amino acids. Germline lookup yields CDR1 GTSNPN and CDR2 SVGIG (reference sequence). The trim removed 3 bases at V and 7 bases at J, leaving 8 bases unmatched. The CDR3 sequence: CAWSGTATGGELFF. CDR3 bases: TGTGCCTGGAGCGGGACAGCGACCGGCGGGGAGCTGTTTTTT.

This chain connects TRBV5-1 to TRBJ2-3, with 8 bases aligning to TRBD2. The CDR3 contains 16 residues. From germline, CDR1 is SGHRS and CDR2 YFSETQ. V dropped 4 bases and J dropped 3; count of bases not matched to a gene: 10. The CDR3 loop reads CASSLNGQRGTDTQYF. The CDR3 bases are TGCGCCAGCAGCCTCAACGGGCAGCGGGGGACAGATACGCAGTATTTT.

The chain couples TRBV6-1 to TRBJ2-6; perhaps TRBD1 as D (6 bases). The germline V and J ends were trimmed by 4 bases and 2 bases, with 12 bases remaining between them. The V gene's germline CDR1 is MNHNS and CDR2 SASEGT. The CDR3 covers 16 residues. The CDR3 region is CASSVARGTGANVLTF. Here the CDR3 DNA reads TGTGCCAGCAGTGTTGCTAGGGGGACTGGGGCCAACGTCCTGACTTTC.

The chain uses TRBV10-3 and TRBJ1-5; perhaps TRBD1 as D (6 bases). Trimming removed 4 bases from V and 2 bases from J, with 6 bases in between. Germline V gives CDR1 ENHRY, CDR2 SYGVKD. CDR3 length equals 13 residues. In nucleotides, the CDR3 is TGTGCCATCAGTGCAGGGGGCAATCAGCCCCAGCATTTT. It encodes CAISAGGNQPQHF.

V is TRBV11-2 and J is TRBJ1-6; D gene ambiguous. V was cut by 4 bases and J by 8 bases, with 15 bases left in between. Germline assignment: CDR1 SGHAT and CDR2 FQNNGV. The CDR3 consists of 15 residues. The CDR3 nucleotides read TGTGCCAGCAGCTCTTTGGGGAGGGCGGATTCACCCCTCCACTTT. Amino acid sequence: CASSSLGRADSPLHF.

The rearrangement joins TRBV19 to TRBJ1-2; 7 bases map to TRBD1. The CDR3 consists of 15 residues. The V gene's germline CDR1 is LNHDA and CDR2 SQIVND (reference sequence). V gave up 5 bases and J gave up 4 bases; unmatched junction bases: 10. Here the CDR3 reads CASSSLRGRGYGYTF. CDR3 DNA sequence: TGTGCCAGTAGTTCTCTGAGGGGGCGCGGCTATGGCTACACCTTC.

J is TRBJ2-1 and V is TRBV5-4; 9 bases are shared with TRBD2. Germline V gene sequence: CDR1 SGHNT, CDR2 YYREEE (reference sequence). The CDR3 extends over 15 amino acids. After removal of 4 bases from V and 7 bases from J, the junction contained 9 bases not matched to a gene. The CDR3 sequence is CASSRGGAAWNEQFF. CDR3 nucleotides: TGTGCCAGCAGCCGCGGGGGGGCCGCCTGGAATGAGCAGTTCTTC.

The V and J genes are TRBV24-1 and TRBJ2-2, with D tentatively TRBD2 (5 bases). This CDR3 is built from 14 residues. Germline CDR1 is KGHDR and CDR2 is SFDVKD. V lost 1 base and J 7 bases, leaving 9 bases between the germline ends. CDR3 nucleotide sequence: TGTGCCACCAGTGATTTCACGGGGAGCGGGGAGCTGTTTTTT. Amino acid sequence: CATSDFTGSGELFF.

The V and J genes are TRBV7-2 and TRBJ1-5; no reliable D call. CDR3 length: 15 residues. Germline values: CDR1 SGHTA, CDR2 FQGNSA. Trimming pared 5 bases from V and 0 bases from J, leaving 11 bases between. CDR3 sequence (DNA): TGTGCCAGCAGCCCCTGGTTGGCTAGCAATCAGCCCCAGCATTTT. Translation gives CASSPWLASNQPQHF.

The V call is TRBV7-2, the J call TRBJ1-2, with a possible D match to TRBD1 (6 bases). The CDR3 spans 15 residues. With 1 base removed from V and 3 bases from J, the gap between germline ends came to 12 bases. The germline V gene has CDR1 SGHTA and CDR2 FQGNSA. The CDR3 loop reads CASSLGRTADYGYTF. The CDR3, as DNA: TGTGCCAGCAGCTTAGGTCGGACAGCCGACTATGGCTACACCTTC.

This clone has a single count. The V gene is TRBV30, the J gene TRBJ1-2, with 11 nucleotides matching TRBD1. The trim removed 2 bases at V and 8 bases at J, leaving 7 bases unmatched. There are 14 residues in the CDR3. The germline CDR1 and CDR2 sequences are GTSNPN and SVGIG (reference sequence). CDR3 coding DNA: TGTGCCTGGAGTTTGGGACAGGGGGTACGAGGCTACACCTTC. Protein sequence: CAWSLGQGVRGYTF.

This clone has a handful of counts. The V call is TRBV14, the J call TRBJ1-3; no definite D call. Per germline, CDR1 SGHDN and CDR2 FVKESK. The CDR3 loop spans 19 amino acids. Trimming left V 0 bases short and J 1 base short, with 19 bases between. The CDR3 DNA sequence: TGTGCCAGCAGCCAAGATCCGGGGTCCGTTCTGGGATCTGGAAACACCATATATTTT. It codes for CASSQDPGSVLGSGNTIYF.

The V and J genes are TRBV19 and TRBJ2-2, with 14 bases identical to TRBD2. J lost 2 bases, V lost 1 base, and 6 bases had no gene match. CDR3 length equals 19 residues. The germline gives CDR1 LNHDA, CDR2 SQIVND (reference sequence). The CDR3 nucleotides read TGTGCCAGTAGTATAGTTGGACTAGCGGGGGGAATAAACACCGGGGAGCTGTTTTTT. Amino acid sequence: CASSIVGLAGGINTGELFF.

This clone was counted once. The rearrangement joins TRBV2 to TRBJ2-5; 13 nucleotides match TRBD2. Trimming at V came to 10 bases and at J to 2 bases, leaving 4 bases not matched to a gene. Germline CDR1 SNHLY, CDR2 FYNNEI. The CDR3 sequence is 14 residues long. The CDR3 DNA sequence: TGTGCCAACCCACTAGCGGGGGGGCAAGAGACCCAGTACTTC. Protein product: CANPLAGGQETQYF.

The gene calls are TRBV9 and TRBJ1-6; a possible D gene is TRBD1 (5 bases). The CDR3 covers 14 residues. V lost 4 bases, J lost 6 bases, and 11 bases lay in between. Germline loops: CDR1 SGDLS, CDR2 YYNGEE. CDR3 nucleotide sequence: TGTGCCAGCAGCCAGACAGTACTTAATTCACCCCTCCACTTT. Its translation is CASSQTVLNSPLHF.

The genes are TRBV5-4 and TRBJ1-2; 7 positions match TRBD1. The CDR3 spans 14 residues. V lost 3 bases and J lost 3; bases outside the gene matches: 5. Per germline, CDR1 SGHNT and CDR2 YYREEE (reference sequence). In nucleotides, the CDR3 is TGTGCCAGCAGCTCCGGACAGGCCCACTATGGCTACACCTTC. Translating gives CASSSGQAHYGYTF.

V and J are TRBV6-5 and TRBJ2-1, with 7 nucleotides matching TRBD2. This CDR3 spans 14 amino acids. Germline CDR1 and CDR2: MNHEY and SVGAGI. J was trimmed by 9 bases and V by 7 bases; bases with no gene match: 12. In DNA, the CDR3 is TGTGCCAGCACCGACCGGCAGGGCGGGGGTGAGCAGTTCTTC. Its translation is CASTDRQGGGEQFF.

This chain's CDR3 is CAWSVPGRGQYF. For the CDR3, the DNA is TGTGCCTGGAGTGTACCAGGGCGGGGGCAGTACTTC. The V and J genes are TRBV30 and TRBJ2-7, with a tentative D call TRBD2 (6 bases). The CDR3 has 12 amino acids. Trimming took 0 bases from V and 9 from J, leaving 12 bases between them. Per the germline V gene, CDR1 is GTSNPN and CDR2 is SVGIG (reference sequence).

The V call is TRBV5-6, the J call TRBJ2-1, with TRBD2 as a possible D gene (6 bases). The V gene lost 1 base and the J gene lost 15 bases, with 11 bases spanning the gap. CDR1 is SGHDT, CDR2 YYEEEE, per germline. The CDR3 covers 11 residues. The CDR3 is CASSLRGLPFF. DNA of the CDR3: TGTGCCAGCAGCTTGCGAGGACTACCGTTCTTC.

This sequence joins TRBV10-3 and TRBJ2-1; the D gene is possibly TRBD1 (6 bases). The CDR3 has 13 amino acids. V dropped 6 bases and J dropped 5 bases, with 11 bases sitting between them. Germline V gene data show CDR1 as ENHRY and CDR2 as SYGVKD. Here the CDR3 DNA reads TGTGCCATCAGGGGAGACAGGCACAATGAGCAGTTCTTC. Translation: CAIRGDRHNEQFF.

The chain's CDR3 is CASSYRGSPLHF. CDR3 DNA: TGTGCCAGCAGTTACAGGGGTTCACCCCTCCACTTT. The rearrangement uses TRBV12-3 or TRBV12-4 and TRBJ1-6, with 7 bases identical to TRBD1. Trimming cost V 4 bases and J 9 bases; bases outside gene matches: 0. The CDR3 runs 12 residues.

The J gene is TRBJ1-5, the V gene TRBV2; a possible D gene is TRBD1 (6 bases). V lost 7 bases, J lost 0 bases, and 19 bases lay in between. Germline CDR1 SNHLY, CDR2 FYNNEI. The length of the CDR3 is 17 residues. As DNA, the CDR3 is TGTGCCAGCAACCTAGGGGGGGCGGCTCTTAGCAATCAGCCCCAGCATTTT. The encoded protein is CASNLGGAALSNQPQHF.

V and J are TRBV9 and TRBJ1-1; D remains ambiguous. The germline V gene has CDR1 SGDLS and CDR2 YYNGEE. The V end lost 0 bases, the J end lost 4 bases, and 10 bases lay between the germline ends. The CDR3 consists of 14 residues. CDR3 coding DNA: TGTGCCAGCAGCGTAGATCCAGGCCCCACTGAAGCTTTCTTT. Protein product: CASSVDPGPTEAFF.